This T cell receptor (beta chain) was captured in a study of blood T cell repertoires in COVID-19. At the level of the study: Sample material is recorded as cDNA or gDNA derived from T cells, B-cell-depleted T cells, or PBMCs.

Per the original data handling: It was from reference gene primer amplification that nucleated cell counts were estimated. Assay used: immunoSEQ multiplex PCR; TCRdb lists only in-frame clones, some missing. That table furnishes V, J and clone size, whereas the DNA furnished D and trimming. The data hold 100,000 to 150,000 clones, with about four fifths observed a single time. This CDR3 region has 19 residues. The V gene's germline CDR1 is LNHNV and CDR2 YYDKDF (reference sequence). V shed 1 base and J 4 bases; nucleotides not matched to a gene: 13. The chain links TRBV15 to TRBJ2-3; 11 bases fit TRBD1. Sample: peripheral blood. The receptor was derived from a man aged 55-75 years with active or convalescent COVID-19. The CDR3 spells CATSRVKGQGAGVADTQYF. CDR3 in DNA: TGTGCCACCAGCAGAGTTAAAGGACAGGGGGCAGGTGTGGCAGATACGCAGTATTTT.